These 14 T cell receptor beta chains came from one sample sequenced in a study of blood T cell repertoires in COVID-19. Here immunoSEQ multiplex PCR was the method, and the copy in TCRdb shows in-frame clones only, minus some. Counted here are some 30,000 clones, approximately 86% occurring once; the ten biggest clones make up roughly a quarter. Sequenced: peripheral blood. The source of these receptors is a human donor in a cohort sampled during active COVID-19.

This rearrangement joins TRBV11-2 to TRBJ2-3; 10 bases match TRBD2. With V trimmed by 3 bases and J by 0 bases, 3 bases remained unmatched. The germline gives CDR1 SGHAT, CDR2 FQNNGV. This CDR3 contains 16 residues. CDR3 region: CASSFIAGGSTDTQYF. As DNA, the CDR3 is TGTGCCAGCAGCTTCATAGCGGGGGGCAGCACAGATACGCAGTATTTT.

This clone was picked up a small number of times. The J gene is TRBJ1-5, the V gene TRBV2; the match to TRBD1 covers 7 bases. The CDR3 is 15 amino acids. Germline trimming cut 5 bases from V and 5 bases from J; bases unmatched to any gene: 9. Germline CDR1 and CDR2: SNHLY and FYNNEI. The DNA of the CDR3 is TGTGCCAGCAGTCGGGTAGACCAGGGGGATCAGCCCCAGCATTTT. Translation: CASSRVDQGDQPQHF.

The rearrangement links TRBV5-1 to TRBJ2-2; 8 nucleotides match TRBD1. The CDR3 sequence is 15 residues long. Germline loops: CDR1 SGHRS, CDR2 YFSETQ. The junction had 6 bases not matched to a gene; V was cut back by 2 bases and J by 6 bases. The CDR3 loop is CASSFATGASGELFF. Written as DNA, the CDR3 is TGCGCCAGCAGCTTCGCGACAGGGGCTTCCGGGGAGCTGTTTTTT.

The V gene is TRBV6-5, the J gene TRBJ1-1, with D maybe TRBD1 (5 bases). CDR1 and CDR2 (germline): MNHEY, SVGAGI. CDR3 length: 14 amino acids. V was pared by 5 bases and J by 6 bases, with 16 bases between. The CDR3 DNA is TGTGCCAGCAGTAACCGGGGGAAGGTCGCTGAAGCTTTCTTT. Residues: CASSNRGKVAEAFF.

This rearrangement joins TRBV5-4 to TRBJ1-4; 8 bases match TRBD1. The CDR3 loop spans 15 amino acids. V was clipped by 4 bases and J by 5 bases; unmatched bases: 7. Germline loops: CDR1 SGHNT, CDR2 YYREEE (reference sequence). CDR3 region: CASSHGQGENEKLFF. For the CDR3, the DNA is TGTGCCAGCAGCCATGGACAGGGCGAGAATGAAAAACTGTTTTTT. Based on the CDR3 plus reference TRBV5-4 and TRBJ1-4, the full variable domain is ETGVTQSPTHLIKTRGQQVTLRCSSQSGHNTVSWYQQALGQGPQFIFQYYREEENGRGNFPPRFSGLQFPNYSSELNVNALELDDSALYLCASSHGQGENEKLFFGSGTQLSVL.

Points on this clone: The same CDR3 arises from other DNA sequences in this sample as well. The chain carries TRBV29-1 and TRBJ2-7, with D perhaps TRBD1 (6 bases). V lost 1 base to trimming and J lost 1 base, with 8 bases between them. From germline, CDR1 is SQVTM and CDR2 ANQGSEA. The CDR3 covers 13 residues. CDR3 amino acids: CSVEGRGSYEQYF. The CDR3 coding sequence is TGCAGCGTTGAAGGTAGGGGGTCCTACGAGCAGTACTTC.

This sequence joins TRBV18 and TRBJ1-1, with D hard to call. Germline assignment: CDR1 KGHSH and CDR2 LQKENI. The CDR3 is 13 residues long. The V gene lost 1 base and the J gene lost 1 base, with 4 bases spanning the gap. CDR3 in amino acids: CASSPHGNTEAFF. CDR3 sequence (DNA): TGTGCCAGCTCACCACACGGGAACACTGAAGCTTTCTTT. Combining the CDR3 with reference TRBV18 and TRBJ1-1 gives the whole variable domain NAGVMQNPRHLVRRRGQEARLRCSPMKGHSHVYWYRQLPEEGLKFMVYLQKENIIDESGMPKERFSAEFPKEGPSILRIQQVVRGDSAAYFCASSPHGNTEAFFGQGTRLTVV.

The CDR3 is CASSSGQAMNTGELFF. In nucleotides, the CDR3 is TGTGCCAGCAGCTCCGGACAGGCAATGAACACCGGGGAGCTGTTTTTT. The chain has TRBV5-4 and TRBJ2-2; 7 bases are a match to TRBD1. J was trimmed by 1 base and V by 3 bases; bases with no gene match: 6. CDR3 length: 16 amino acids. In germline, CDR1 is SGHNT, CDR2 YYREEE (reference sequence). Looking up the rest from reference TRBV5-4 and TRBJ2-2 gives the full variable domain: ETGVTQSPTHLIKTRGQQVTLRCSSQSGHNTVSWYQQALGQGPQFIFQYYREEENGRGNFPPRFSGLQFPNYSSELNVNALELDDSALYLCASSSGQAMNTGELFFGEGSRLTVL.

The rearrangement joins TRBV6-5 to TRBJ1-1; 7 bases are a match to TRBD1. There are 12 residues in the CDR3. V lost 7 bases to trimming and J lost 5 bases; unmatched junction nucleotides: 4. Germline CDR1 reads MNHEY; CDR2 reads SVGAGI. The CDR3 DNA follows: TGTGCCAGCACCTCACAGGGGACTGAAGCTTTCTTT. It yields the protein CASTSQGTEAFF.

The V and J genes are TRBV6-6 and TRBJ2-7; TRBD2 is a possible D gene (6 bases). The germline gives CDR1 MNHNY, CDR2 SVGAGI (reference sequence). This CDR3 is 16 amino acids long. The V and J ends lost 4 bases and 2 bases respectively, with 18 bases between them. The DNA of the CDR3 is TGTGCCAGCAGTTCGCCCGCGACGGGGGTCACCTACGAGCAGTACTTC. Encoded protein: CASSSPATGVTYEQYF.

The chain combines TRBV30 with TRBJ1-2; D is undetermined. This CDR3 region has 12 residues. Trimming removed 4 bases at V and 4 bases at J, with 10 bases between. The germline V gene encodes CDR1 GTSNPN and CDR2 SVGIG (reference sequence). The DNA of the CDR3 is TGTGCCTGGACTCGGAGGCCCTATGGCTACACCTTC. Protein: CAWTRRPYGYTF.

The gene calls are TRBV4-2 and TRBJ2-3; weak D call: TRBD2 (6 bases). This CDR3 is 13 amino acids long. Trimming removed 0 bases at V and 9 bases at J, with 10 bases between. The germline V gene encodes CDR1 LGHNA and CDR2 YNFKEQ. The CDR3 nucleotides are TGTGCCAGCAGCCAAGATCGGGACTGGACGCAGTATTTT. It is translated as CASSQDRDWTQYF.

This clone turned up a few times. The chain carries TRBV6-2 or TRBV6-3 and TRBJ1-3; D is possibly TRBD1 (5 bases). Germline CDR1 MNHEY, CDR2 SVGEGT. This CDR3 has 15 amino acids. Trimming pared 2 bases from V and 5 bases from J, leaving 13 bases between. The CDR3 region has the DNA TGTGCCAGCAGTTACCCTACAGGAGGGCGAAACACCATATATTTT. Translation: CASSYPTGGRNTIYF.

The chain has TRBV4-1 and TRBJ1-2; 9 bases are shared with TRBD1. Germline V gene lookup returns CDR1 MGHRA and CDR2 YSYEKL. Trimming at V came to 3 bases and at J to 4 bases, leaving 6 bases not matched to a gene. CDR3 length: 15 residues. The CDR3 here is CASSQRQGEVYGYTF. The CDR3, as DNA: TGCGCCAGCAGCCAGCGACAGGGGGAGGTCTATGGCTACACCTTC.